This TCR beta chain was profiled in a study of T cells in Graves' hyperthyroidism and ophthalmopathy. In making diagnoses, clinical symptoms, serum thyroxine and TRAb, thyroid ultrasound and orbital computed tomography were all used. The TCR beta CDR3 regions underwent amplification using RNA transcripts as the source. TCR CDR3 underwent first-round RT-PCR with the HTBI primer set. TCRdb analysed the multiplex PCR reads with MiXCR anew, one entry per CDR3 protein. The sample yields 490,000 or so distinct CDR3 sequences, around 20% seen once. The CDR3 has 15 residues. Trimming at V came to 3 bases and at J to 2 bases, leaving 4 bases not matched to a gene. The germline V gene encodes CDR1 MNHEY and CDR2 SVGAGI.

The sequence was obtained from a man in his forties or fifties with Graves' ophthalmopathy. Sequences were obtained from blood. V and J are TRBV6-5 and TRBJ2-3; the match to TRBD2 covers 8 bases. The CDR3 region is CASSYASGYTDTQYF. CDR3 nucleotides: TGTGCCAGCAGTTATGCTAGCGGGTACACAGATACGCAGTATTTT.